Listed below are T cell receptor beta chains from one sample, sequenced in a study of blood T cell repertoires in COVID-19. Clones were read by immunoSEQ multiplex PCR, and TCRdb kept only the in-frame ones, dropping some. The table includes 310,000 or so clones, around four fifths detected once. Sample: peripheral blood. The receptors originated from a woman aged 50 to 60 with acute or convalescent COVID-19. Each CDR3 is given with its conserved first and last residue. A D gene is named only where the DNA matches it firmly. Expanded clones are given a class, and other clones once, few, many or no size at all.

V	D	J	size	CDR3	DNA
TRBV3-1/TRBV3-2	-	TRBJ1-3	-	CASSQDAVNTIYF	TGTGCCAGCAGCCAAGACGCGGTAAACACCATATATTTT
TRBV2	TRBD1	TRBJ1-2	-	CASTQATGGRYGYTF	TGTGCCAGCACCCAAGCCACAGGGGGCCGGTATGGCTACACCTTC
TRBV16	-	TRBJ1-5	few	CASSQLPGENQPQHF	TGTGCCAGCAGCCAATTACCGGGGGAAAATCAGCCCCAGCATTTT
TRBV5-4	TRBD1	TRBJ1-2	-	CASSVDRVGFYGYTF	TGTGCCAGCAGCGTTGACAGGGTGGGTTTCTATGGCTACACCTTC
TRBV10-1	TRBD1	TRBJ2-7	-	CASRLPGQGDYEQYF	TGCGCCAGCAGACTGCCGGGACAGGGGGACTACGAGCAGTACTTC
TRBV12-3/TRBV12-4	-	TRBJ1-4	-	CASRIGGYEKLFF	TGTGCCAGCCGAATCGGGGGATATGAAAAACTGTTTTTT
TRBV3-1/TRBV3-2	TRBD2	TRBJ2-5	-	CASSLYSGGYQETQYF	TGTGCCAGCAGTCTATATAGCGGGGGGTACCAAGAGACCCAGTACTTC
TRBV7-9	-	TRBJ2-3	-	CASSLGTHNTDTQYF	TGTGCCAGCAGCTTAGGGACTCACAACACAGATACGCAGTATTTT
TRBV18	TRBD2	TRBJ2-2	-	CASSGGRATGELFF	TGTGCCAGCTCCGGCGGGAGGGCGACCGGGGAGCTGTTTTTT
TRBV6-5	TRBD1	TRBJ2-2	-	CASSTTGGATGELFF	TGTGCCAGCAGCACCACAGGGGGCGCGACCGGGGAGCTGTTTTTT
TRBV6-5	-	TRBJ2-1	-	CASRVGAAYNEQFF	TGTGCCAGCAGAGTAGGGGCAGCCTACAATGAGCAGTTCTTC